This T cell receptor beta chain was sequenced for a study of CD8 T cells in ankylosing spondylitis. Notes on the study in general: In ankylosing spondylitis blood, a motif of roughly 8 highly homologous TCR beta variants appeared characteristic. Existing reports had already noted some motif variants in reactive arthritis synovial fluid and blood. Clones tied to disease were said to be significantly enriched in matched ankylosing spondylitis synovial fluid.

The TCR beta libraries were generated through quantitative 5'-RACE incorporating molecular barcodes. Each CDR3 protein gets one entry after TCRdb re-called the 5' RACE reads with MiXCR. The sample has 350,000 to 450,000 distinct CDR3 sequences, roughly 25% seen once. This CDR3 has 16 residues. Trimming shortened V by 2 bases and J by 0 bases, and 11 bases separated the two germline ends. The germline gives CDR1 SGHDT, CDR2 YYEEEE. Regarding this clonotype: The antigen is undetermined.

This clonotype was sampled from a male donor with ankylosing spondylitis. The sample taken for sequencing was blood, either unsorted or a sorted T cell fraction (not recorded which). The chain couples TRBV5-6 to TRBJ2-2; D might be TRBD1 (5 bases). The CDR3 loop reads CASSFSWTPNTGELFF. In nucleotides, the CDR3 is TGTGCCAGCAGCTTTAGTTGGACACCGAACACCGGGGAGCTGTTTTTT.